The subject of this entry is one T cell receptor beta chain. This clonotype was seen a handful of times. The antigen it binds to is not known. No much larger clone is present one base from it, and per-base qualities are unavailable. The CDR3 covers 12 residues, taking in both the cysteine and the phenylalanine. Only the CDR3 DNA is retained, 36 bases long and in frame from the first base. From a lookup of the germline V gene (reference sequence), CDR1 and CDR2 are LNHNV and YYDKDF. The source of the sample is a study of response to subunit inactivated influenza vaccine (dated by TCRdb to the late 2010s). Broadly, across the study: Deep quantitative profiling of the T cell receptor repertoire was used in the study to follow responses to a trivalent subunit inactivated influenza vaccine.

Library method: RT-PCR. Sequencing instrument: Illumina HiSeq 2500. TCRdb passed the public sequencing reads through fastp at Q25 and MiXCR, retaining productive beta sequences. Entries that share a CDR3 protein sequence are merged under the most common genes and DNA. This sample lists about 240,000 distinct CDR3 sequences; 10% to 15% were detected once. The leading ten clones occupy 7.8% of the sample. The full study reports these points: The authors suggested that each seasonal influenza vaccination may recruit only a limited number of new T cells.

This receptor was taken from a man between 45 and 60 years old who received an inactivated influenza vaccine. Donor details come from another sample of the same person, matched by shared clones. The chain was built from TRBV15 and TRBJ2-2; TRBD2 aligns with 9 central bases. Sequenced material: non-naive T cells sorted from PBMCs, taken 14 to 15 days before vaccination. The cell subset or site label on this specimen signifies: memory T cell fraction. The nucleotide sequence is TGTGACCGGACTAGCGTTACCGGGGAGCTGTTTTTT. This sequence encodes CDRTSVTGELFF.